The 8 T cell receptor beta chains reported below all come from one sample, sequenced in a study of tumor-infiltrating lymphocytes in oesophageal squamous cell carcinoma. TCRdb passed the PCR reads through MiXCR, listing each CDR3 protein once. Of fewer than 16,000 distinct CDR3 sequences in the sample, around 52% are singletons; the top ten hold roughly 20%. The sample was esophageal tumor tissue. The receptors shown here come from a male donor with esophageal squamous cell carcinoma.

The chain recombines TRBV9 with TRBJ2-7; D unresolved. Judging by the DNA end, TRBJ2-5 fits better; the J call may be wrong. In germline, CDR1 is SGDLS, CDR2 YYNGEE. The CDR3 contains 12 residues. The CDR3 loop is CASSPYGETQYF. The CDR3 nucleotides are TGTGCCAGCAGCCCCTATGGAGAGACCCAGTACTTC.

This chain uses TRBV5-6 with TRBJ2-7, with unresolved D. The J call may not be correct, given that the DNA end is closer to TRBJ2-5. This CDR3 contains 12 residues. Germline lookup yields CDR1 SGHDT and CDR2 YYEEEE. CDR3 residues: CASSPGLETQYF. DNA of the CDR3: TGTGCCAGCAGTCCAGGTTTGGAGACCCAGTACTTC.

The table lists this clonotype with a few counts. The chain links TRBV25-1 to TRBJ1-6, with 7 bases that match TRBD1. The CDR3 contains 15 residues. Germline V gene sequence: CDR1 MGHDK, CDR2 SYGVNS. V was clipped by 2 bases and J by 5 bases; unmatched bases: 3. CDR3 residues: CASSEGTAHNSPLHF. The CDR3 region has the DNA TGTGCCAGCAGTGAAGGGACAGCCCATAATTCACCCCTCCACTTT.

This clonotype appeared a few times. The chain is built from TRBV10-3 and TRBJ2-3; possibly TRBD1 for D (5 bases). From germline, CDR1 is ENHRY and CDR2 SYGVKD. V lost 3 bases and J lost 3, with 13 bases in between. The CDR3 totals 15 residues. The CDR3 nucleotides read TGTGCCATCAGTGAAGGGGTCGGAGAGACAGATACGCAGTATTTT. Translating gives CAISEGVGETDTQYF.

A few counts support this clonotype. This CDR3 is missing its conserved last phenylalanine or tryptophan, likely due to a read error. The limits of the CDR3 on the DNA are not certain, so only TCRdb's listed CDR3 is given. The chain combines TRBV7-2 with TRBJ2-7; TRBD1, the D gene given by the table, was not confirmed from the DNA. Including both end residues, the CDR3 is 16 amino acids long. CDR1 and CDR2 from the germline V gene are SGHTA and FQGNSA. CDR3 in amino acids: CASSRDRISDEQYFGS.

The gene calls are TRBV7-9 and TRBJ1-2, with TRBD1 matching over 10 bases. The V gene's germline CDR1 is SEHNR and CDR2 FQNEAQ (reference sequence). This CDR3 region has 16 residues. J gave up 4 bases and V 1 base, and 6 bases lay outside the gene matches. CDR3 in DNA: TGTGCCAGCAGCTTAGAGGGGACAGGGGTCGGCTATGGCTACACCTTC. It codes for CASSLEGTGVGYGYTF.

This chain connects TRBV7-8 to TRBJ2-3, with 10 bases aligning to TRBD2. The CDR3 totals 16 residues. Germline V gives CDR1 SGHVS, CDR2 FQNEAQ. V lost 1 base, J lost 3 bases, and 4 bases stayed unmatched. CDR3 in DNA: TGTGCCAGCAGCTTAGTTATACTAGCGGGAACAGATACGCAGTATTTT. Translated, it gives CASSLVILAGTDTQYF.

The rearrangement uses TRBV6-1 and TRBJ2-3; 8 bases map to TRBD1. With 3 bases clipped from V and 9 bases from J, the junction kept 5 bases outside the gene matches. The CDR3 has 13 residues. CDR1 is MNHNS, CDR2 SASEGT, per germline. CDR3 nucleotide sequence: TGTGCCAGCAGTGACGGACAGGGCTACACGCAGTATTTT. It codes for CASSDGQGYTQYF.